Each of the 15 T cell receptor beta chains below was sequenced from the same sample in a study of T cells after yellow fever vaccination. TCRdb ran MiXCR on the 5' RACE reads and lists one entry per CDR3 protein. Of 350,000 to 450,000 distinct CDR3 sequences detected, around a sixth appear once; the ten largest clones hold around 17%. The source was PBMCs, collected before the yellow fever booster vaccination. These receptors all stem from a man between 18 and 35 years old who received the YFV17D yellow fever vaccine.

The rearrangement links TRBV6-2 or TRBV6-3 to TRBJ2-5; the D is unclear. The germline gives CDR1 MNHEY, CDR2 SVGEGT. V gave up 6 bases and J gave up 5 bases, with 16 bases separating them. The CDR3 spans 14 residues. This CDR3 reads CASRGRYPLETQYF. In nucleotides, the CDR3 is TGTGCCAGCAGGGGTCGTTACCCCCTCGAGACCCAGTACTTC.

The chain employs TRBV2 and TRBJ1-2, with 9 bases aligning to TRBD1. The CDR3 is 16 residues long. Germline V gene sequence: CDR1 SNHLY, CDR2 FYNNEI. After removal of 5 bases from V and 3 bases from J, the junction contained 10 bases not matched to a gene. The CDR3 region has the DNA TGTGCCAGCAGTTATACAGGGGGCCTCCCTTACTATGGCTACACCTTC. Translation gives CASSYTGGLPYYGYTF.

V usage is TRBV5-1 and J usage is TRBJ2-1, with 8 nucleotides matching TRBD1. V lost 2 bases to trimming and J lost 13 bases; unmatched junction nucleotides: 8. The V gene's germline CDR1 is SGHRS and CDR2 YFSETQ. The CDR3 has 13 residues. CDR3 nucleotide sequence: TGCGCCAGCAGCTTTTTTTTAACAGGGGGACAGTTCTTC. Translated, it gives CASSFFLTGGQFF.

This clonotype was seen only a few times. The chain joins TRBV5-1 to TRBJ1-3; D not resolved. Germline CDR1 SGHRS, CDR2 YFSETQ. Between the trimmed V and J ends, which lost 1 base and 3 bases, there was a span of 8 bases. This CDR3 comprises 14 residues. The CDR3 DNA follows: TGCGCCAGCAGCTTGATGACGAATGGAAACACCATATATTTT. This codes for CASSLMTNGNTIYF.

The sample holds a few counts of this clonotype. The chain couples TRBV10-3 to TRBJ2-2; 12 positions agree with TRBD2. Germline loops: CDR1 ENHRY, CDR2 SYGVKD. The V segment lost 6 bases and the J segment 6 bases; nucleotides outside the gene matches: 11. This CDR3 region has 17 residues. In nucleotides, the CDR3 is TGTGCCATCAGGTCGACTAGCGGGGGACCGGGGGCCGGGGAGCTGTTTTTT. The encoded protein is CAIRSTSGGPGAGELFF.

This rearrangement joins TRBV4-3 to TRBJ2-5, with D uncertain. The ends were cut back, 0 bases at V and 0 bases at J, with 5 bases in the middle. The CDR3 runs to 14 residues. The V gene's germline CDR1 is LGHNA and CDR2 YSLEER. CDR3: CASSQESHQETQYF. Written as DNA, the CDR3 is TGCGCCAGCAGCCAAGAGAGCCACCAAGAGACCCAGTACTTC.

This clonotype appeared a few times. The chain uses TRBV27 and TRBJ2-1; perhaps TRBD2 as D (6 bases). V was trimmed by 5 bases and J by 9 bases, leaving 14 bases between them. The germline V gene has CDR1 MNHEY and CDR2 SMNVEV (reference sequence). The CDR3 runs to 13 residues. CDR3 protein: CASSRFREAEQFF. For the CDR3, the DNA is TGTGCCAGCAGTAGGTTCAGGGAGGCTGAGCAGTTCTTC.

This clonotype occurred many times. This rearrangement joins TRBV4-3 to TRBJ2-6, with TRBD1 as a possible D gene (6 bases). Per the germline V gene, CDR1 is LGHNA and CDR2 is YSLEER. The CDR3 totals 15 residues. Trimming removed 3 bases at V and 1 base at J, with 7 bases between. As DNA, the CDR3 is TGCGCCAGCAGCCACGGACAGTCTGGGGCCAACGTCCTGACTTTC. Translating it yields CASSHGQSGANVLTF.

The rearrangement uses TRBV20-1 and TRBJ2-3, with D possibly matching TRBD2 (5 bases). V was trimmed by 0 bases and J by 2 bases, leaving 15 bases between them. The CDR3 is 16 amino acids. Germline-derived CDR1 and CDR2 are DFQATT and SNEGSKA (reference sequence). The CDR3 loop is CSARDLVLGNTDTQYF. In nucleotides, the CDR3 is TGCAGTGCTAGAGATCTGGTACTAGGTAACACAGATACGCAGTATTTT.

The rearrangement joins TRBV11-2 to TRBJ2-5, with D possibly TRBD1 on 6 matching bases. With 5 bases removed from V and 5 bases from J, the gap between germline ends came to 18 bases. Germline CDR1 reads SGHAT; CDR2 reads FQNNGV. This CDR3 has 15 amino acids. In nucleotides, the CDR3 is TGTGCCAGCAGCCCGACAGGCTCCCGCTGGGAGACCCAGTACTTC. Translation: CASSPTGSRWETQYF.

The table lists this clonotype with a few counts. The rearrangement links TRBV9 to TRBJ2-2; D perhaps matches TRBD2 (6 bases). Germline V lookup: CDR1 SGDLS, CDR2 YYNGEE. CDR3 length equals 16 residues. V was pared by 4 bases and J by 6 bases, with 19 bases between. CDR3 DNA: TGTGCCAGCAGCCGCCCGGCGGGGCATGGGGCCGGGGAGCTGTTTTTT. Translated: CASSRPAGHGAGELFF.

This clonotype came up many times. The rearrangement links TRBV12-3 or TRBV12-4 to TRBJ2-5; D is possibly TRBD2 (5 bases). With 4 bases removed from V and 5 bases from J, the gap between germline ends came to 11 bases. This CDR3 contains 13 residues. The chain's CDR3 is CASSSADGETQYF. The CDR3 DNA sequence: TGTGCCAGCAGTTCAGCGGACGGTGAGACCCAGTACTTC.

The sample holds a few counts of this clonotype. The chain couples TRBV29-1 to TRBJ2-3; 9 nucleotides line up with TRBD1. This CDR3 is 13 amino acids long. The V gene end was trimmed by 6 bases and the J gene end by 3 bases; junction bases not matched to a gene: 4. The germline V gene has CDR1 SQVTM and CDR2 ANQGSEA. The CDR3 reads CSVPQGATDTQYF. Written as DNA, the CDR3 is TGCAGCGTCCCACAGGGGGCGACAGATACGCAGTATTTT.

The table lists this clonotype with many counts. The chain joins TRBV29-1 to TRBJ2-1; the D gene is possibly TRBD1 (5 bases). This CDR3 is built from 13 residues. V lost 6 bases to trimming and J lost 4 bases, with 13 bases between them. Germline V gives CDR1 SQVTM, CDR2 ANQGSEA. The CDR3 is CSVRDGAYNEQFF. The CDR3 DNA reads TGCAGCGTGCGCGATGGGGCGTACAATGAGCAGTTCTTC.

The chain uses TRBV6-5 and TRBJ2-3, with TRBD2 matching over 14 bases. The trim removed 6 bases at V and 4 bases at J, leaving 3 bases unmatched. Germline V gene data show CDR1 as MNHEY and CDR2 as SVGAGI. The CDR3 contains 15 residues. The CDR3, as DNA: TGTGCCAGCAGAGGACTAGCGGGGGGCCCAGATACGCAGTATTTT. Translating it yields CASRGLAGGPDTQYF.